This record covers a single TCR beta chain. This entry belongs to a study of blood T cell repertoires in COVID-19. Study summary: Nucleic acid was either cDNA or gDNA, and it came from T cells, B-cell-depleted T cells, or PBMCs.

V was pared by 2 bases and J by 9 bases, with 7 bases between. In germline, CDR1 is SEHNR, CDR2 FQNEAQ (reference sequence). This CDR3 has 11 residues. Original processing notes: Counts of nucleated cells, estimated from reference gene primer amplification, were obtained. Repertoires were generated with immunoSEQ multiplex PCR, while TCRdb's copy carries only in-frame clones and drops some. From that table come the V and J calls and clone size; the DNA was used to work out D and trimming. Among under 300,000 clones listed, nearly 90% were seen once. The chain links TRBV7-9 to TRBJ1-1; D gene uncertain. The clonotype originates from a woman in her fifties or sixties with COVID-19, enrolled during active disease. The sequencing sample was made of peripheral blood. The CDR3 DNA follows: TGTGCCAGCAGCTTAAAAGAGCAAGCTTTCTTT. The encoded protein is CASSLKEQAFF. The variable domain in full, with the rest retrieved from reference TRBV7-9 and TRBJ1-1, is DTGVSQNPRHKITKRGQNVTFRCDPISEHNRLYWYRQTLGQGPEFLTYFQNEAQLEKSRLLSDRFSAERPKGSFSTLEIQRTEQGDSAMYLCASSLKEQAFFGQGTRLTVV.